A single T cell receptor beta chain is shown here with its context. The target antigen is unknown. TCR cDNA, made by 5'RACE template switching, carried an added universal primer site and UMIs. MiXCR, run by TCRdb on the 5' RACE reads, gives a single entry per CDR3 protein. The profile shows about 430,000 distinct CDR3 sequences, around a sixth of them singletons. The entry originates in a study of T cells after yellow fever vaccination. Whole-study findings and limits: A faster peak, day 5 versus 15, was reached by the weaker secondary response.

The starting material was PBMCs, obtained before the yellow fever booster vaccination. This TCR came from a man aged 18 to 29 who received the YFV17D yellow fever vaccine.

The CDR3 DNA sequence: TGCGCCAGCAGCCAAACCGCGGGGGTAGGAGAGCAGTTCTTC. Translated, it gives CASSQTAGVGEQFF. The chain recombines TRBV4-3 with TRBJ2-1, with 7 bases fitting TRBD2. Per the germline V gene, CDR1 is LGHNA and CDR2 is YSLEER. The junction had 8 bases not matched to a gene; V was cut back by 2 bases and J by 10 bases. CDR3 length: 14 amino acids.